This T cell receptor (beta chain) was observed in a study of shared clonotypes between healthy human individuals. Overall study: Contributing individuals were a couple of females and three males aged 18 to 49. General study points: Roughly 5.3% of naive CD4 clonotypes were common to a handful of donors. Naive subsets usually exceeded memory subsets in estimated richness.

The assay was immunoSEQ multiplex PCR, and TCRdb's table has in-frame clones only and misses some. The sample shows some 2 million clones, less than 95% of them seen only once. On this clone itself: Its antigen remains unknown.

Naive CD8 cells, CD45RO-negative and positively selected for CCR7, excluded terminally differentiated effector memory CD45RA+ cells. Adult Caucasians living in Nashville, Tennessee made up all of the donors. The TCR was taken from a man aged 18-30 years in good health. The sample comprised naive CD8+ T cells sorted from blood.

The CDR3 DNA is TGCGCCAGCAGCCAAGATTGGATGCGGGGTTTCAGCTCCTACGAGCAGTACTTC. Protein sequence: CASSQDWMRGFSSYEQYF. V gene TRBV4-1 combines with J gene TRBJ2-7; possibly TRBD2 for D (6 bases). The CDR3 covers 18 residues. CDR1 and CDR2 from the germline V gene are MGHRA and YSYEKL. V lost 0 bases and J lost 0, with 18 bases in between.